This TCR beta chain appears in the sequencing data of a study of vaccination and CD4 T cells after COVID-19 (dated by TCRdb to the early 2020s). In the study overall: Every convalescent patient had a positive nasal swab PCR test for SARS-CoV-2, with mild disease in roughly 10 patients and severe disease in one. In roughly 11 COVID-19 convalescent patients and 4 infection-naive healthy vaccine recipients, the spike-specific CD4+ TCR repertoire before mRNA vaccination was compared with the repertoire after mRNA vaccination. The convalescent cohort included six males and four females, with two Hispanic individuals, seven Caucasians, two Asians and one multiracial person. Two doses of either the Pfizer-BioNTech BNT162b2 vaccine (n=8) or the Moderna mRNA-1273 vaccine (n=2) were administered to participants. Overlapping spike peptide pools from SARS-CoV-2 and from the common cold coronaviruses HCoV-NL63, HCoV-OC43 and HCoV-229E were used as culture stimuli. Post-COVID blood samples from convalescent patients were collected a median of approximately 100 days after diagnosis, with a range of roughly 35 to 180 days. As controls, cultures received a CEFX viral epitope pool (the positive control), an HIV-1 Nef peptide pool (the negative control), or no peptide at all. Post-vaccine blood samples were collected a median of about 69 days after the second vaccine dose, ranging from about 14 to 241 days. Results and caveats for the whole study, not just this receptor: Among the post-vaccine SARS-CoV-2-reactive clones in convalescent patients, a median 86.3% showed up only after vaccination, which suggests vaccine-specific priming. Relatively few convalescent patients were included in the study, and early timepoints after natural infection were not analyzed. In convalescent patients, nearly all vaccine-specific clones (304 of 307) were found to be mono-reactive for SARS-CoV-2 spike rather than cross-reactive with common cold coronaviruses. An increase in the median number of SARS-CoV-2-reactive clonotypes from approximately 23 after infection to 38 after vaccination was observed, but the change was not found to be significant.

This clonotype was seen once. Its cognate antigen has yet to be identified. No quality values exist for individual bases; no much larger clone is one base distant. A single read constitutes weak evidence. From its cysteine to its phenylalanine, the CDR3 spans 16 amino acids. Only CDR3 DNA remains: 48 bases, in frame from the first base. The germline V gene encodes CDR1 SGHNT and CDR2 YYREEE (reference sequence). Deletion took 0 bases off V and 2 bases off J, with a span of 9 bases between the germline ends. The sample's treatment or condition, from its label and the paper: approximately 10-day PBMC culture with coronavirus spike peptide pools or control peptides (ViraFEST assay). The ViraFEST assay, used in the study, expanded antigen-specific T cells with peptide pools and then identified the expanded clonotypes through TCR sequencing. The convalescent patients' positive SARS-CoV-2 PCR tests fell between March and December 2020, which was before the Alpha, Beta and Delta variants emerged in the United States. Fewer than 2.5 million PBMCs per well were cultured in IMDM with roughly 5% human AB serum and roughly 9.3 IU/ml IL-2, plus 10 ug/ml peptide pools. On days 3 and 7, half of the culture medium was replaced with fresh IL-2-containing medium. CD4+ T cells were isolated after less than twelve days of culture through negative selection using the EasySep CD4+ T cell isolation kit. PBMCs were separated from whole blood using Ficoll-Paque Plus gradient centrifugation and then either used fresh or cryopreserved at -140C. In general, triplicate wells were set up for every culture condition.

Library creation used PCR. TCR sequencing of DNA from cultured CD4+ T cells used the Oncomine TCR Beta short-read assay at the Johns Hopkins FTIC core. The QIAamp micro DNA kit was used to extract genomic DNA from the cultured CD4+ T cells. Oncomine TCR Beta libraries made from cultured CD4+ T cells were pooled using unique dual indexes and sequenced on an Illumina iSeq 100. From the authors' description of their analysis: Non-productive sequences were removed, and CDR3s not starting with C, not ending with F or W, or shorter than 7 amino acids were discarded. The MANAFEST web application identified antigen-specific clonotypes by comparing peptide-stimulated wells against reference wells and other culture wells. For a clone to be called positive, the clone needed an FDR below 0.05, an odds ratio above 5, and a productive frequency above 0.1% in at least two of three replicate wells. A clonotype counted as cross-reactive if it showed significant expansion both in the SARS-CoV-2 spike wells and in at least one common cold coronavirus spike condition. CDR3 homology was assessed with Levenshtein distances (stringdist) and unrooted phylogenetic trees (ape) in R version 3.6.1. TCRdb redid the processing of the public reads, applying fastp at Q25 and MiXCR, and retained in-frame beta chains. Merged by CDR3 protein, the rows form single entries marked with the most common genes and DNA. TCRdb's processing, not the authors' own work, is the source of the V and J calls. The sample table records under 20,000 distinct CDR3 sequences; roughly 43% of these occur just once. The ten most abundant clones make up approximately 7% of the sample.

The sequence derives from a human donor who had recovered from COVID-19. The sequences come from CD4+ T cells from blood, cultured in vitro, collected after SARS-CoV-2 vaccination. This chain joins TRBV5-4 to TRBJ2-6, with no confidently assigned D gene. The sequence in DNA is TGTGCCAGCAGCTTGGCCGGCGTGCCTGGGGCCAACGTCCTGACTTTC. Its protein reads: CASSLAGVPGANVLTF.